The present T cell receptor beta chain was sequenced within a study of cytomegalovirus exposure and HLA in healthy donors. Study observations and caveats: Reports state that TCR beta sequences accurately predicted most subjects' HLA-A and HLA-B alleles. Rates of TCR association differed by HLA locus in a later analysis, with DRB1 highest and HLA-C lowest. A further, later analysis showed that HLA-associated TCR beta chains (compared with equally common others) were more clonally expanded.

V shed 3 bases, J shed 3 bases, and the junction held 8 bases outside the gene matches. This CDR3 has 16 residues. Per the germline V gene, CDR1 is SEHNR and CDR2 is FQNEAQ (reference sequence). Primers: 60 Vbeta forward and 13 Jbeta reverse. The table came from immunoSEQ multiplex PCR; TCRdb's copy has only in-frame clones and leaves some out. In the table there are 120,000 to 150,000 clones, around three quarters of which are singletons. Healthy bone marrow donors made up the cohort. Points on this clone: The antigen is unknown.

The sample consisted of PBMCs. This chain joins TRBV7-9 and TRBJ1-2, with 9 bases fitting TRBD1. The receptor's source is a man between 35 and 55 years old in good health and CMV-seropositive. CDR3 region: CASSFKRGTGHYGYTF. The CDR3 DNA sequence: TGTGCCAGCAGCTTTAAGAGGGGGACAGGGCACTATGGCTACACCTTC.